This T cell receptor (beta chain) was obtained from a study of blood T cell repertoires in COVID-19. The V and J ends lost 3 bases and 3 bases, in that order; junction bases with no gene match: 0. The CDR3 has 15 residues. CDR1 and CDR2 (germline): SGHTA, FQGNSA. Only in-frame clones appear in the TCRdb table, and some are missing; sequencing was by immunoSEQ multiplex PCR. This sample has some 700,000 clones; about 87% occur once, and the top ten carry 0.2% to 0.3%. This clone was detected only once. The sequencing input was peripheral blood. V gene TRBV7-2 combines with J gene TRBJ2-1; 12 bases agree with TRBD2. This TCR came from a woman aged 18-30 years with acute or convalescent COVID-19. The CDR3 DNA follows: TGTGCCAGCAGCTTGGGACTAGCGGGCTACAATGAGCAGTTCTTC. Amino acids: CASSLGLAGYNEQFF. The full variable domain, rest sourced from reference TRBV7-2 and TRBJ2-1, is GAGVSQSPSNKVTEKGKDVELRCDPISGHTALYWYRQSLGQGLEFLIYFQGNSAPDKSGLPSDRFSAERTGGSVSTLTIQRTQQEDSAVYLCASSLGLAGYNEQFFGPGTRLTVL.